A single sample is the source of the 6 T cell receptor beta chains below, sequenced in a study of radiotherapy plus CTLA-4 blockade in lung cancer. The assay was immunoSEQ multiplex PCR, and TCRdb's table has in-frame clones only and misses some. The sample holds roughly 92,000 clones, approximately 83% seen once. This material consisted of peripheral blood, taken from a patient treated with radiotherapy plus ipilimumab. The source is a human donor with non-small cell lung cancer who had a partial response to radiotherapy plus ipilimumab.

This chain's CDR3 is CASSWDRNTEAFF. The CDR3 DNA reads as TGTGCCAGCAGCTGGGACAGGAACACTGAAGCTTTCTTT. This chain uses TRBV11-3 with TRBJ1-1; 7 positions agree with TRBD1. V dropped 4 bases and J dropped 1; count of bases not matched to a gene: 0. Looked up from germline, CDR1 is SGHNT and CDR2 is YENEEA. CDR3 size: 13 residues.

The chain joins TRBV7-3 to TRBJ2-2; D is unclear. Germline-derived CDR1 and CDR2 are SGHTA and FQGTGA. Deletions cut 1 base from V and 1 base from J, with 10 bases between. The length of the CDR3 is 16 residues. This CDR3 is CASSLKANRNTGELFF. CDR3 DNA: TGTGCCAGCAGCTTAAAAGCGAATCGGAACACCGGGGAGCTGTTTTTT.

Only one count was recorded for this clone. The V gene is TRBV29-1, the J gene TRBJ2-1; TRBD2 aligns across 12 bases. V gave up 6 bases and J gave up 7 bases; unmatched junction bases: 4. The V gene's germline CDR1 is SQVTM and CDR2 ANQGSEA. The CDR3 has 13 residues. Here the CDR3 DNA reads TGCAGCGTCCAAGGACTAGCGGGGAATGAGCAGTTCTTC. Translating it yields CSVQGLAGNEQFF.

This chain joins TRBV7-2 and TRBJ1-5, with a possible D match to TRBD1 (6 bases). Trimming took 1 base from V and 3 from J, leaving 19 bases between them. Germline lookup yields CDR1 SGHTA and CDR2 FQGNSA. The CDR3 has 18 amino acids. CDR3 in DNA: TGTGCCAGCAGCTTAGAGGCCAACGACAGGCGACACAATCAGCCCCAGCATTTT. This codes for CASSLEANDRRHNQPQHF.

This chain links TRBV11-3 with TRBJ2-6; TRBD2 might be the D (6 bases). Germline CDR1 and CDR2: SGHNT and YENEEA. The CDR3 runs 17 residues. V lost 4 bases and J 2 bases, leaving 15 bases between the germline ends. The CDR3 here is CASSSGTWRAGANVLTF. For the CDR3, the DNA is TGTGCCAGCAGCTCCGGGACTTGGAGGGCTGGGGCCAACGTCCTGACTTTC.

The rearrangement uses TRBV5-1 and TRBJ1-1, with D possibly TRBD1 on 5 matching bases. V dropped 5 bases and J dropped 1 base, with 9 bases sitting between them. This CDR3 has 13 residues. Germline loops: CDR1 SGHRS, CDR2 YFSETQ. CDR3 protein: CASRLQENTEAFF. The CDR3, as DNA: TGCGCCAGCAGGCTACAGGAGAACACTGAAGCTTTCTTT.